This entry concerns a single T cell receptor (beta chain). Its antigen remains unknown. This sample is part of a study of CD8+CD57+ T cells in acquired aplastic anemia. Looking at the study overall: The mean DNA yield obtained from sorted CD4+ and CD8+ cells came to 3.2 ug.

The study profiled TCR beta VDJ and CDR3 using genomic DNA as template. TCRdb reprocessed the reads with MiXCR, giving one entry per CDR3 protein. The data contain some 170,000 distinct CDR3 sequences, around half of them singletons. Study results and limitations: Patients had under 30 CD8+ CDR3 sequences in common with controls (the shared set). For CD8+ Simpson's diversity, patients and controls showed no significant difference.

By flow cytometry, patients selected for sequencing had shown an expansion of CD8+CD57+ cells. Each of the patients presented with severe acquired aplastic anemia. Looked up from germline, CDR1 is LNHNV and CDR2 is YYDKDF (reference sequence). The CDR3 length is 16 residues. V was clipped by 1 base and J by 1 base, with 13 bases between them. This TCR came from a human donor with aplastic anemia. The rearrangement links TRBV15 to TRBJ2-5; D remains ambiguous. The sequencing sample was made of sorted CD4+, CD8+, or CD8+CD57+ T cells (not recorded which) from PBMCs. CDR3 nucleotide sequence: TGTGCCACCAGCAGAGCGGCAGTCACCCCCCAAGAGACCCAGTACTTC. Its protein is CATSRAAVTPQETQYF.